A selection of T cell receptor beta chains follows, all from one sample in a study of blood T cell repertoires in COVID-19. The protocol was immunoSEQ multiplex PCR, while the TCRdb copy is restricted to in-frame clones and leaves out a portion. The data show approximately 210,000 clones, with 89% seen just once and approximately 8.2% held by the top ten. Sequencing was performed on PBMCs or T cells enriched from blood (not recorded which). These receptors all stem from a woman between 18 and 29 years old who had recovered from COVID-19. CDR3s include the opening cysteine and the closing phenylalanine or tryptophan. The D gene is left open where the match is weak. Clone size, where shown, is once, few, many, or a class for clones that have expanded.

V: TRBV7-9; size: .; J: TRBJ2-3; D: TRBD2; DNA: TGTGCCAGCAGGACCATCCGGGACTACCTCACAGATACGCAGTATTTT; CDR3: CASRTIRDYLTDTQYF
V: TRBV27; size: .; J: TRBJ2-7; D: TRBD2; DNA: TGTGCCAGCAGTTTTACGGGCGGGGGCGAGCAGTACTTC; CDR3: CASSFTGGGEQYF
V: TRBV15; size: .; J: TRBJ1-2; D: .; DNA: TGTGCCACCAGCAGCCAAGGGGCGGCAGCGCCCTATGGCTACACCTTC; CDR3: CATSSQGAAAPYGYTF
V: TRBV5-1; size: few; J: TRBJ1-1; D: TRBD1; DNA: TGCGCCAGCAGCTTGGGACAGGGGGGTATGAACACTGAAGCTTTCTTT; CDR3: CASSLGQGGMNTEAFF
V: TRBV10-3; size: .; J: TRBJ2-5; D: .; DNA: TGTGCCATCAGTGACAGGGTGAAAGAGACCCAGTACTTC; CDR3: CAISDRVKETQYF
V: TRBV9; size: .; J: TRBJ2-2; D: .; DNA: TGTGCCAGCAGCGTAGAATCGGGCACCGGGGAGCTGTTTTTT; CDR3: CASSVESGTGELFF
V: TRBV9; size: .; J: TRBJ1-6; D: TRBD1; DNA: TGTGCCAGCAGCGAGGCAGGGGGTAATTCACCCCTCCACTTT; CDR3: CASSEAGGNSPLHF
V: TRBV11-2; size: .; J: TRBJ1-2; D: TRBD1; DNA: TGTGCCAGCAGCTTATGGACAGGGACGGGGTACACCTTC; CDR3: CASSLWTGTGYTF
V: TRBV11-2; size: .; J: TRBJ2-3; D: .; DNA: TGTGCCAGCAGCCCCACCAGGACACACACAGATACGCAGTATTTT; CDR3: CASSPTRTHTDTQYF
V: TRBV7-8; size: few; J: TRBJ2-7; D: .; DNA: TGTGCCAGCAGCTTAGTCGGGGGTCCCTACGAGCAGTACTTC; CDR3: CASSLVGGPYEQYF
V: TRBV5-1; size: .; J: TRBJ2-7; D: TRBD2; DNA: TGCGCCAGCAGCTTGGTTGTAGGCGGGGGGTCCGACGAGCAGTACTTC; CDR3: CASSLVVGGGSDEQYF
V: TRBV9; size: .; J: TRBJ2-2; D: TRBD1; DNA: TGTGCCAGCAGCCCGGGGACAGGGTCAATGCTTCCGAACACCGGGGAGCTGTTTTTT; CDR3: CASSPGTGSMLPNTGELFF
V: TRBV5-1; size: .; J: TRBJ2-7; D: .; DNA: TGCGCCAGCAGCTTGGCGCAGGGGCCCTACGAGCAGTACTTC; CDR3: CASSLAQGPYEQYF
V: TRBV19; size: .; J: TRBJ1-1; D: .; DNA: TGTGCCAGTAGAGATCGGGGAGAAGGGCTGGGGACTGAAGCTTTCTTT; CDR3: CASRDRGEGLGTEAFF
V: TRBV9; size: .; J: TRBJ1-4; D: TRBD1; DNA: TGTGCCAGCAGCGGACAGGGGGCAGGGGAAAAACTGTTTTTT; CDR3: CASSGQGAGEKLFF
V: TRBV14; size: .; J: TRBJ1-2; D: .; DNA: TGTGCCAGCAGCCAAGAGGGAGGGTATGGCTACACCTTC; CDR3: CASSQEGGYGYTF
V: TRBV25-1; size: .; J: TRBJ1-5; D: .; DNA: TGTGCCAGCAGAGAAAAGGGGGAAGGTCAGCCCCAGCATTTT; CDR3: CASREKGEGQPQHF
V: TRBV5-4; size: .; J: TRBJ1-2; D: .; DNA: TGTGCCAGCAGCTTGGGGGTGGGGAGCTATGGCTACACCTTC; CDR3: CASSLGVGSYGYTF
V: TRBV10-1; size: .; J: TRBJ1-5; D: TRBD1; DNA: TGCGCCCCCAGCCGACAGGGAGATCAGCCCCAGCATTTT; CDR3: CAPSRQGDQPQHF
V: TRBV28; size: .; J: TRBJ1-5; D: .; DNA: TGTGCCAGCAATTCTAGATACCCGGGGAGCAATCAGCCCCAGCATTTT; CDR3: CASNSRYPGSNQPQHF
V: TRBV2; size: .; J: TRBJ1-2; D: TRBD1; DNA: TGTGCCAGCAGTGAAGGGACAGGGCCCTATGGCTACACCTTC; CDR3: CASSEGTGPYGYTF
V: TRBV5-4; size: .; J: TRBJ1-5; D: .; DNA: TGTGCCAGCAGCCAACAGGGCCAGGATAATCCCCAGCATTTT; CDR3: CASSQQGQDNPQHF
V: TRBV6-4; size: .; J: TRBJ2-1; D: TRBD1; DNA: TGTGCCAGCAACCCGGGACAGGGCAATGAGCAGTTCTTC; CDR3: CASNPGQGNEQFF
V: TRBV27; size: .; J: TRBJ1-4; D: .; DNA: TGTGCCAGCATGGCGGGGGTACCTGGAAAACTGTTTTTT; CDR3: CASMAGVPGKLFF
V: TRBV30; size: .; J: TRBJ2-3; D: TRBD1; DNA: TGTGCCTTGGACGGGACAGGGGGCACAGATACGCAGTATTTT; CDR3: CALDGTGGTDTQYF
V: TRBV5-4; size: .; J: TRBJ2-2; D: TRBD2; DNA: TGTGCCAGCAGCTGGGCGGGACTAGCGGGAGTGAACACCGGGGAGCTGTTTTTT; CDR3: CASSWAGLAGVNTGELFF
V: TRBV27; size: .; J: TRBJ1-4; D: TRBD1; DNA: TGTGCCAGCAGTTTACAGGGGGTCGGAGAAAAACTGTTTTTT; CDR3: CASSLQGVGEKLFF
V: TRBV2; size: .; J: TRBJ1-4; D: TRBD1; DNA: TGTGCCAGCGAAGGACAGGGGAATGAAAAACTGTTTTTT; CDR3: CASEGQGNEKLFF
V: TRBV5-6; size: .; J: TRBJ1-5; D: .; DNA: TGTGCCAGCAGCCCTGGGGGCAGAAATCAGCCCCAGCATTTT; CDR3: CASSPGGRNQPQHF
V: TRBV15; size: few; J: TRBJ1-5; D: TRBD1; DNA: TGTGCCACCAGCAGAGTCCCCCTGGGACAGGGGAATCAGCCCCAGCATTTT; CDR3: CATSRVPLGQGNQPQHF
V: TRBV11-3; size: .; J: TRBJ2-3; D: TRBD2; DNA: TGTGCCAGCAGCTTGGGACTAGCGGGGGGTCACACAGATACGCAGTATTTT; CDR3: CASSLGLAGGHTDTQYF
V: TRBV9; size: .; J: TRBJ1-1; D: .; DNA: TGTGCCAGCAGGGACCTCAGGGGCGAGACTGAAGCTTTCTTT; CDR3: CASRDLRGETEAFF
V: TRBV5-6; size: .; J: TRBJ1-3; D: TRBD1; DNA: TGTGCCAGCAGTCCCGGGACAGGGGGAAACACCATATATTTT; CDR3: CASSPGTGGNTIYF
V: TRBV9; size: .; J: TRBJ2-1; D: TRBD2; DNA: TGTGCCAGCAGCGGGACTAGCGGGGGAGGATACAATGAGCAGTTCTTC; CDR3: CASSGTSGGGYNEQFF
V: TRBV5-4; size: .; J: TRBJ1-1; D: .; DNA: TGTGCCAGCAGCTTGGTCGGAGGATGGACTGAAGCTTTCTTT; CDR3: CASSLVGGWTEAFF
V: TRBV7-9; size: .; J: TRBJ1-6; D: TRBD1; DNA: TGTGCCAGCAGCTTAACCGACAGGGGAGAGTCACCCCTCCACTTT; CDR3: CASSLTDRGESPLHF
V: TRBV10-3; size: .; J: TRBJ2-3; D: .; DNA: TGTGCCATCAGGAGAGGGGGAGACACAGATACGCAGTATTTT; CDR3: CAIRRGGDTDTQYF
V: TRBV28; size: .; J: TRBJ1-1; D: TRBD1; DNA: TGTGCCAGCAGTTCCGCCGGGACAGTGAACACTGAAGCTTTCTTT; CDR3: CASSSAGTVNTEAFF
V: TRBV5-1; size: .; J: TRBJ1-2; D: TRBD1; DNA: TGCGCCAGCAGCCCGGCCGGAGACAGGGGAGGCGGCTACACCTTC; CDR3: CASSPAGDRGGGYTF
V: TRBV5-1; size: once; J: TRBJ1-4; D: TRBD1; DNA: TGCGCCAGCAGCTTGGGACAGGGGCCGAGAAAACTGTTTTTT; CDR3: CASSLGQGPRKLFF
V: TRBV24-1; size: .; J: TRBJ2-3; D: TRBD2; DNA: TGTGCCACCAGCCTAGCGGGGGCTAGCACAGATACGCAGTATTTT; CDR3: CATSLAGASTDTQYF
V: TRBV30; size: .; J: TRBJ1-2; D: .; DNA: TGTGCCTGGAGTGCGGGACAAAAAGGCTACACCTTC; CDR3: CAWSAGQKGYTF
V: TRBV6-5; size: .; J: TRBJ1-5; D: .; DNA: TGTGCCAGCGGGGACACAGATCAGCCCCAGCATTTT; CDR3: CASGDTDQPQHF
V: TRBV5-1; size: once; J: TRBJ1-4; D: .; DNA: TGCGCCAGCAGCTTCGCAGAAGATGAAAAACTGTTTTTT; CDR3: CASSFAEDEKLFF
V: TRBV12-3/TRBV12-4; size: .; J: TRBJ1-6; D: .; DNA: TGTGCCAGCAGTTTTGGCAATTCACCCCTCCACTTT; CDR3: CASSFGNSPLHF
V: TRBV9; size: once; J: TRBJ1-6; D: .; DNA: TGTGCCAGCAGTTTCAGGGAAAATTTCAATTCACCCCTCCACTTT; CDR3: CASSFRENFNSPLHF
V: TRBV18; size: .; J: TRBJ2-1; D: TRBD2; DNA: TGTGCCAGCCCTGAGCGGGGCTCAGAGCAGTTCTTC; CDR3: CASPERGSEQFF
V: TRBV2; size: .; J: TRBJ1-1; D: .; DNA: TGTGCCACACTTTTCACTTACAGTTACACTGAAGCTTTCTTT; CDR3: CATLFTYSYTEAFF
V: TRBV19; size: .; J: TRBJ2-1; D: .; DNA: TGTGCCAGTAGTATACGACAGACTTACAATGAGCAGTTCTTC; CDR3: CASSIRQTYNEQFF
V: TRBV2; size: .; J: TRBJ1-3; D: TRBD1; DNA: TGTGCCAGCAGTGAAAGGGGGACAGCTCGCGGCACCATATATTTT; CDR3: CASSERGTARGTIYF
V: TRBV7-9; size: .; J: TRBJ2-1; D: TRBD2; DNA: TGTGCCAGCAGCCCAACGGGGGGGCCGGGGGATGAGCAGTTCTTC; CDR3: CASSPTGGPGDEQFF
V: TRBV5-4; size: .; J: TRBJ1-2; D: TRBD1; DNA: TGTGCCAGCAGCTTGGGGGACAGGGGGAACTATGGCTACACCTTC; CDR3: CASSLGDRGNYGYTF
V: TRBV29-1; size: once; J: TRBJ2-1; D: TRBD2; DNA: TGCAGCGTCCGGGGGGGCCGGAATGAGCAGTTCTTC; CDR3: CSVRGGRNEQFF
V: TRBV2; size: .; J: TRBJ1-2; D: TRBD1; DNA: TGTGCCAGCAGTGAAGCGGGGCTGGACAGGGTTCGGTCGGATGGCTACACCTTC; CDR3: CASSEAGLDRVRSDGYTF